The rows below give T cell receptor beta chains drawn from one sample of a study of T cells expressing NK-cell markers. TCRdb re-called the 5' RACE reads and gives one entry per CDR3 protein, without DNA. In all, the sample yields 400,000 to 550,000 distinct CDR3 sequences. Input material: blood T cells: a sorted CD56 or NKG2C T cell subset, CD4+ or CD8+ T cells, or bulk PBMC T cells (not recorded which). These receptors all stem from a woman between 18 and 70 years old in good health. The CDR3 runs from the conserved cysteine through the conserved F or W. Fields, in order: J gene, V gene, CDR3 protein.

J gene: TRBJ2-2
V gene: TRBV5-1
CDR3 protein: CASSLSGQGSTGELFF

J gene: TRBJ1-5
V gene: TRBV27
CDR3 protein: CASSLLAVEGNQPQHF

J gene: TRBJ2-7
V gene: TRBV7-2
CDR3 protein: CASSLVWGYEQYF

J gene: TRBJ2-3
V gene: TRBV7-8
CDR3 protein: CASSYADRADTQYF

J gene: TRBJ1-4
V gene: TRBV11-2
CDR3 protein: CASSSGRTTPRINEKLFF

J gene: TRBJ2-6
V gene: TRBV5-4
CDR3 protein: CASSLAGGSPISGANVLTF

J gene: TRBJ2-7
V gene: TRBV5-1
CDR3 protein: CASRQGASYEQYF

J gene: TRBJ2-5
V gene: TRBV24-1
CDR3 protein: CATSDPNRESGETQYF

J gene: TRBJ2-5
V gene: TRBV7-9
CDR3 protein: CASSPEPARAPTQYF

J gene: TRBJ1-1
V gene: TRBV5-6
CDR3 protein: CASSLFTEVNTEAFF

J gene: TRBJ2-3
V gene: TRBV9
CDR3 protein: CASSVDGTDTQYF

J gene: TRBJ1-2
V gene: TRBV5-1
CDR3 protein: CASSLVTGSYGYTF

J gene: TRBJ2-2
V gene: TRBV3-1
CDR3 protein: CASSQPLTGELFF

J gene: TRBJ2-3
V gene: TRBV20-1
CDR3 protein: CSAREDRGGTDTQYF

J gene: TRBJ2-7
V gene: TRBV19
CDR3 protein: CASIDRTSGKSNEQYF

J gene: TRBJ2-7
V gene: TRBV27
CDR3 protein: CASSLIGLGDEQYF

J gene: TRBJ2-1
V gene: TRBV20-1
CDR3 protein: CSARFFGRYNEQFF

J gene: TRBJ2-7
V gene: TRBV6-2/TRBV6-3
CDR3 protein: CASSYPGLALDEQYF

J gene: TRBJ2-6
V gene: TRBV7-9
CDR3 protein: CASSPDGTGSGANVLTF

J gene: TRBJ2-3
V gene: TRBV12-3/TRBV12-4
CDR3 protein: CASSFLRAADTQYF